This TCR beta chain was obtained from a study of cytomegalovirus exposure and HLA in healthy donors (dated by TCRdb to the late 2010s). A note on the overall study: In an earlier analysis of several hundred of the donors, about 270 Gb of sequence data and 90 million to 120 million unique TCR beta sequences from 180 million or so T cells were reported. Roughly 300 gigabases of sequencing data and 70 million to 85 million unique TCR sequences were included in an early release covering about 620 HLA-typed donors. Of the 300 to 400 genotyped donors, 65% to 90% fell in the genetic ancestry cluster associated with self-reported Caucasian donors. The study aimed to test whether signatures of past pathogen exposure could be identified by cataloging public T cell receptors. The T cell repertoires of 700 or so subjects were profiled by immunosequencing and related to cytomegalovirus serostatus. In addition to the first cohort of approximately 650 subjects, a separate validation cohort of 120 different subjects was used. To predict cytomegalovirus infection status, the study brought together high-throughput TCR immunosequencing, statistical association of individual TCRs with disease status, and machine learning. A later analysis re-examined previously published TCR beta repertoires from 600 to 700 donors and added high-resolution HLA genotyping to investigate patterns of TCR occurrence. Rather than drawing on any new phenotypic data, the later analysis identified candidate immune exposures from TCR beta sequences and the way those sequences occurred across donors. To decide whether each TCR beta V gene segment behaved as functional or pseudogenic, an earlier analysis of over 500 of the donors relied on high-throughput TCR beta sequencing. Donor age, sex, ethnicity and CMV serostatus were collected together with the repertoire data. A later genetic analysis took genome-wide SNP genotypes for about 65% of the roughly 670 donors and used that subset as a discovery cohort. All discovery cohort repertoires had been generated using a single sequencing platform. Class I and class II HLA loci were covered by the typing at four-digit resolution. Typing coverage differed by locus: A, B, C, DRB1 and DQB1 were typed in roughly 620-630 donors, DQA1 in 522, DPA1 in approximately 600, and DPB1 in approximately 450. A handful of DR-DQ haplotypes were handled as single units for association and clustering because linkage in the cohort was strong. Among 398 genotyped donors of the cohort, an average of around 220,000 unique TCR beta nucleotide sequences was sequenced per donor, of which roughly 17% were non-productive.

The cohort was made up of 666 healthy bone marrow donors. At the time of sampling, every cohort member was nominally healthy, though immune exposures that went unrecorded were likely present. The donor tested CMV seronegative, placing the donor among the 350 or so seronegative members of the cohort. Every donor gave a peripheral blood sample, and the peripheral blood mononuclear cells from that sample were used for TCR beta sequencing. The Qiagen DNeasy Blood Extraction Kit was used to extract genomic DNA from the blood cell samples. The CDR3 contains 11 residues, cysteine and phenylalanine counted. The kept DNA is CDR3 alone, 33 bases in frame from the first base. Cut back by 4 bases and 4 bases, the V and J ends lie 4 bases apart. According to the germline V gene, CDR1 reads SGHTA and CDR2 reads FQGNSA. The study at large found these results: A further reported finding was that TCR beta sequences accurately predicted the HLA-A and HLA-B alleles for most subjects in the first cohort. A group of highly shared sequence variants was considered likely to be a technical artifact of the sequencing pipeline. A later analysis found that HLA-associated TCR beta chains were more clonally expanded and had lower generation probabilities than equally common non-associated chains. The cohort was sequenced for TCR beta chains only, and without alpha or paired-chain data the features that could be detected were limited. According to a later genetic analysis, donors in an Asian-associated ancestry cluster had fewer N-insertions in productive TCRs than the approximately 700-donor mean. The authors suggested that the approach could potentially be generalized to other disease states and immunological phenotypes. Some IMGT-functional V segments, including TRBV6-2 and TRBV6-3, could not be distinguished by the 87-base-pair reads and were therefore excluded. According to a later analysis, TCR association rates differed among HLA loci, with DRB1 alleles showing the most associated TCRs and HLA-C alleles showing the fewest. Because HLA typing was unavailable for some donors at each locus, only the typed subset was used in association tests. A later analysis found that most CMV-associated TCR beta chains appeared HLA-restricted, with HLA associations seemingly driven largely by CMV exposure. Seventeen rarely observed V segments, including chromosome 9 orphons, were excluded from the earlier analysis of several hundred of the donors because counts were too low. Sequencing depth was assumed to be roughly uniform across donors in the presence/absence analyses, though that assumption may not hold. A few of the identified cytomegalovirus-associated TCR beta chains were confirmed in vitro to be specific for cytomegalovirus antigens. A later genetic analysis associated a missense DCLRE1C variant with V-gene and J-gene trimming of TCR beta chains, and an independent cohort replicated the association. CMV serostatus was the only immune exposure information available for the cohort. The study listed 150 to 200 TCR beta chains as associated with cytomegalovirus. In a later analysis, over 15,000 TCR beta sequences were associated with specific HLA alleles at a false discovery rate of 0.05. Most TCR sequences were seen in very few donors, while some public TCRs were found in many individuals. A later analysis reported that several top co-occurrence clusters appeared linked to parvovirus B19, influenza, CMV and Epstein-Barr virus. In an earlier analysis of more than 500 of the donors, most TCR beta V segments appeared in productive rearrangements about 87% or about 30% of the time, broadly matching IMGT annotations. In both the original and validation cohorts, the classifier was reported to diagnose cytomegalovirus status with high specificity and sensitivity. Linkage disequilibrium might explain the correlated functional status among segregating V segments, but an unknown experimental factor could not be excluded. When HLA alleles, especially DR and DQ, strongly co-occurred, attributing TCR associations to individual alleles was difficult.

This clone was detected only a few times. Its cognate antigen has yet to be identified. Base quality data are lacking; no much larger clone is found one base away. Distinct nucleotide sequences in the sample also encode this CDR3. Libraries were constructed by the immunoSEQ multiplex PCR assay. The multiplex PCR relied on a mix of 60 forward primers for TCR Vbeta segments and 13 reverse primers for TCR Jbeta segments. The CDR3 region of rearranged TCR beta genes was amplified from genomic DNA by a multiplex PCR assay. The amplified TCR beta libraries were sequenced on the Illumina HiSeq System as 87-base-pair reads. The authors' pipeline ran thus. A later analysis counted 65 million to 90 million unique TCR beta chains across the 690 or so repertoires, and 9 million to 14 million of these chains were shared by at least two donors. To remove PCR and sequencing errors, raw reads were error-corrected and collapsed into unique sequences using a nearest-neighbor algorithm that merged closely related sequences. V, D and J gene segments were assigned by aligning CDR3 sequences to IMGT reference sequences. For a sequence to be retained, a match of at least six nucleotides was required to both a V gene segment and a J gene segment. Rearrangements were called productive when the CDR3 lacked stop codons and stayed in frame with V and J; all others were non-productive. Following IMGT convention, CDR3 was defined as the stretch from the second conserved V-encoded cysteine up to the conserved J-encoded phenylalanine. Sequences without an unambiguous match to a single V gene segment were excluded from the earlier analysis of 587 of the donors. An earlier analysis of 587 of the donors classified V segments as functional when productive rearrangements were above 56.7% and as segregating when the standard deviation between donors was above 5%. A statistical classification framework was built for diagnosing cytomegalovirus status from the catalog of TCR beta chain sequences. V and J gene assignment, in a later analysis, came from comparing TCR nucleotide sequences with IMGT/GENE-DB human TR gene sequences. The TCRdist pipeline was used in a later analysis to assign CDR3 sequences and most-parsimonious VDJ recombination scenarios. In a later analysis, each TCR beta chain was defined by its CDR3 amino acid sequence together with its V-gene family, and reads without a unique V-gene family were excluded. A later analysis removed several hundred highly shared, low-generation-probability nucleotide sequences to deal with suspected cross-contamination and a sequencing artifact. For each public chain, a later analysis derived a clonal expansion index from normalized ranks of inferred template counts within each repertoire. A later analysis computed generation probabilities with a VDJ recombination model fitted to out-of-frame rearrangements, and checked the results against IGoR. Hypergeometric tests were used in a later analysis to score TCR-TCR, TCR-HLA and TCR-CMV co-occurrence, with a repertoire-size bias correction applied to the TCR pairs. A later analysis estimated false discovery rates by permuting HLA or CMV assignments 20 times. A later analysis grouped co-occurring TCRs with DBSCAN, adding TCRdist sequence similarity when clustering within HLA-allele-positive subsets. Repertoires with fewer than 30,000 or more than 120,000 public chains were left out of co-occurrence clustering, as were five repertoires with anomalous nucleotide sharing. TCRdb obtained this table from immuneACCESS and retained in-frame rearrangements with V and J assigned. These tables miss some clones; where compared with another copy, unresolved V genes account for less than half of the shortfall, and the remainder is unexplained. V, J and clone size derive from that table, while D and trimming were established from the DNA sequence. Here the sample has 150,000 or so clones; 76% occur a single time. The ten largest account for 0.65% to 0.85% of the sample.

The rearranged segments are TRBV7-2 and TRBJ2-5, with the identity of the D gene unclear. The specimen was PBMCs. This receptor was taken from a female donor in good health and CMV-seronegative. The nucleotide sequence is given as TGTGCCAGCAGCTCGGGAGAGACCCAGTACTTC. It codes for CASSSGETQYF.